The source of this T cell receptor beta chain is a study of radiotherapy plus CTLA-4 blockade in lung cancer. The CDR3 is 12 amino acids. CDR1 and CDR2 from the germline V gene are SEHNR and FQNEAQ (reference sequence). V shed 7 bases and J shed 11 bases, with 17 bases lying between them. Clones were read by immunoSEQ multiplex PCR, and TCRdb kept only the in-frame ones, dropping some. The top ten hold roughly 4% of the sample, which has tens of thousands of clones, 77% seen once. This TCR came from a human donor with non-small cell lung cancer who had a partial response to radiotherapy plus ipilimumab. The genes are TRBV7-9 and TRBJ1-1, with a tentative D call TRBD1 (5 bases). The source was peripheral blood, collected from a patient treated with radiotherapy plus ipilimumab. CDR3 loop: CASTLGGGVAFF. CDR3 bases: TGTGCCAGCACCCTCGGGGGGGGTGTGGCTTTCTTT.